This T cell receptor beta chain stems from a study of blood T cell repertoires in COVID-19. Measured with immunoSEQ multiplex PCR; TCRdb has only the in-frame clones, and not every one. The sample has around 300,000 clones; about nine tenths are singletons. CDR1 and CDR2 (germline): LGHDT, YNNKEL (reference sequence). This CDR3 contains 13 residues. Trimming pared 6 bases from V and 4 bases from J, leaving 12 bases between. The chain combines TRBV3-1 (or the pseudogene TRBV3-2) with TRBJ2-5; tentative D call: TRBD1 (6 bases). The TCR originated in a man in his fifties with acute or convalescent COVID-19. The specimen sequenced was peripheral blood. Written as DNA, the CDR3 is TGTGCCAGCAGGCAGGGGACGGGAGAGACCCAGTACTTC. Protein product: CASRQGTGETQYF.